The clone carrying this T cell receptor beta chain was observed a single time. As yet, its antigen is unknown. The CDR3 consists of 15 residues. Germline V lookup: CDR1 SEHNR, CDR2 FQNEAQ (reference sequence). V dropped 2 bases and J dropped 2 bases, with 13 bases sitting between them. Profiled with immunoSEQ multiplex PCR; TCRdb holds only in-frame clones, not every one. Of about 5,900 clones listed, approximately 98% are singletons. The sample holds sorted live naive CD8+ CD45RA+CCR7+ T cells. The source of the sample is a study of naive CD8 T cells in extremely preterm neonates. Regarding the study as a whole: Preterm neonates shared more CDR3 nucleotide sequences (about 2.5%) than older groups.

The receptor's source is a human donor in good health. The V gene is TRBV7-9, the J gene TRBJ2-7; tentative D call: TRBD2 (6 bases). Specimen: naive CD8+ T cells from blood. CDR3 sequence (DNA): TGTGCCAGCAGCTTATTCGGGGGAGTCGCCTACGAGCAGTACTTC. Protein sequence: CASSLFGGVAYEQYF.